This T cell receptor (beta chain) originates from a study of cytomegalovirus exposure and HLA in healthy donors. In the PCR, 60 Vbeta and 13 Jbeta primers were used. Here immunoSEQ multiplex PCR was the method, and the copy in TCRdb shows in-frame clones only, minus some. Of around 130,000 clones in the sample, about 81% were seen once. A few counts support this clone. Trimming at V came to 7 bases and at J to 0 bases, leaving 7 bases not matched to a gene. CDR3 length equals 17 residues. Germline loops: CDR1 SNHLY, CDR2 FYNNEI. Sequencing used PBMCs. The clonotype was recovered from a woman aged 40 to 55 in good health and CMV-seropositive. The chain employs TRBV2 and TRBJ2-3; TRBD2 agrees at 13 bases. DNA of the CDR3: TGTGCCAGCATCGGGACTAGCGGGGAGATTAGCACAGATACGCAGTATTTT. It encodes CASIGTSGEISTDTQYF.